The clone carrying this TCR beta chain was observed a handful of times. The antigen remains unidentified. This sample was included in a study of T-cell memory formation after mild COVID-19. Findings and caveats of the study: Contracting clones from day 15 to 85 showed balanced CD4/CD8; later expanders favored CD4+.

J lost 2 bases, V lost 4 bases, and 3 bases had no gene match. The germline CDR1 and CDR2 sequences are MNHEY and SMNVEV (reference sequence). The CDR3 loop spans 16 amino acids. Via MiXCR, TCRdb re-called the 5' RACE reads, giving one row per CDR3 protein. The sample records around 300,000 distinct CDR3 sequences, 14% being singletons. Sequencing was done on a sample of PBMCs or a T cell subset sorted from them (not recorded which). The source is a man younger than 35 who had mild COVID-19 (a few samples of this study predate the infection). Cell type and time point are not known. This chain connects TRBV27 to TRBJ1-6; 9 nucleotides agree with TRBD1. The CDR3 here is CASSSGQGTYNSPLHF. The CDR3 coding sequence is TGTGCCAGCAGTTCGGGACAGGGCACCTATAATTCACCCCTCCACTTT.